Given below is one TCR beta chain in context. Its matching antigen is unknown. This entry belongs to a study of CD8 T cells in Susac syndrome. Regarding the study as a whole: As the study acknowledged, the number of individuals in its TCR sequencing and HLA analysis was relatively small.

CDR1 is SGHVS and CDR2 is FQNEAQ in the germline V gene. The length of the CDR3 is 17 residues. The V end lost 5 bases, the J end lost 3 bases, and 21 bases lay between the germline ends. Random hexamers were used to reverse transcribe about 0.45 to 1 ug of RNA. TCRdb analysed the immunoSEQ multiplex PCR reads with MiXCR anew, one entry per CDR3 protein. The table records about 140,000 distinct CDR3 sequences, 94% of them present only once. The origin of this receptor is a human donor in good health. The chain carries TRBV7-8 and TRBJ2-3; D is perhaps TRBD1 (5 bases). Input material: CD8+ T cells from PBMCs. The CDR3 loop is CASSPTFGQGITDTQYF. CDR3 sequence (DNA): TGTGCCAGCAGCCCTACCTTCGGGCAGGGTATTACAGATACGCAGTATTTT.